The next 3 T cell receptor beta chains were all read from a single sample in a study of siplizumab effects on memory and regulatory T cells. Generated by immunoSEQ multiplex PCR, the TCRdb table keeps only in-frame clones and is missing some. The data contain around 100,000 clones, over 90% of them singletons. Sequencing was carried out using non-Treg CD4+ T cells sorted from blood. These receptors were taken from a human donor in good health.

V is TRBV29-1 and J is TRBJ2-7, with D perhaps TRBD1 or TRBD2 (5 bases each). CDR3 length: 15 amino acids. The germline V gene encodes CDR1 SQVTM and CDR2 ANQGSEA. Between the trimmed V and J ends, which lost 6 bases and 7 bases, there was a span of 25 bases. CDR3 in DNA: TGCAGCGTCCGGACCGGGACCATTTATATAGAAGAGCAGTACTTC. Its protein product is CSVRTGTIYIEEQYF.

This clone was counted a single time. The J gene is TRBJ2-7, the V gene TRBV6-1; TRBD2 is a possible D gene (5 bases). The V gene's germline CDR1 is MNHNS and CDR2 SASEGT. Trimming removed 7 bases at V and 0 bases at J, with 13 bases between. This CDR3 is 14 amino acids long. CDR3 protein: CASTLGDNSYEQYF. DNA for the CDR3: TGTGCCAGCACCTTGGGAGACAACTCCTACGAGCAGTACTTC.

This clone occurred a few times. This chain joins TRBV4-1 and TRBJ2-7; possible D gene TRBD2, 7 bases. Trimming left V 4 bases short and J 5 bases short, with 18 bases between. The germline V gene has CDR1 MGHRA and CDR2 YSYEKL. The CDR3 has 15 residues. The CDR3 DNA follows: TGCGCCAGCAGCCGCGAGGGGGGGTCTCCTGACGAGCAGTACTTC. Its protein product is CASSREGGSPDEQYF.